This T cell receptor (beta chain) stems from a study of identical twins. Findings and limits, study-wide: Whereas memory repertoires showed no such difference, abundant cord blood beta clonotypes carried fewer insertions. The authors noted that invariant MAIT and iNKT cells could partly confound zero-insertion analyses. Conclusions relied on cross-sectional statistical analysis, not following the same donors.

Unique molecular identifiers were present on cDNA, and template switching added a universal primer site. TCRdb re-derived calls from the 5' RACE reads in MiXCR, one entry per CDR3 protein. The top ten clones hold roughly 0.44% of a sample with around 530,000 distinct CDR3 sequences, about 15% of them seen once. V lost 0 bases to trimming and J lost 5 bases, with 11 bases between them. The CDR3 has 14 residues. CDR1 is SGDLS, CDR2 YYNGEE, per germline. This clonotype was detected ten times or more. Antigen unknown. The same data also contributed to another study, on yellow fever vaccine responses in identical twins.

The gene calls are TRBV9 and TRBJ2-5; D may be TRBD1 (5 bases). The TCR was taken from a woman aged 18-35 years in good health. Sequenced input: CD4+ T cells sorted from blood. The CDR3 loop reads CASSVAPGLETQYF. CDR3 nucleotide sequence: TGTGCCAGCAGCGTAGCGCCAGGGCTGGAGACCCAGTACTTC.